A selection of T cell receptor beta chains follows, all from one sample in a study of T cell repertoires in cytomegalovirus infection. TCRdb processed the reads anew with MiXCR; each CDR3 protein has one entry. The sample contains around 280,000 distinct CDR3 sequences, roughly a tenth of which appear only once. Sequenced input: PBMCs. These receptors were collected from a human donor in good health (CMV status not recorded). Some clones in this sample may be carry-over from other donors' samples. Each CDR3 is given with its conserved first and last residue. A D gene is named only where the DNA matches it firmly. For some rows the clone size is stated as once, few or many, or as a class when expanded; others skip it.

size | J | V | D | CDR3 | DNA
many | TRBJ2-1 | TRBV27 | TRBD2 | CASSLAGTRGPHNEQFF | TGTGCCAGCAGTTTAGCGGGGACTAGGGGCCCCCACAATGAGCAGTTCTTC
- | TRBJ2-1 | TRBV7-3 | TRBD1 | CASRGTGEGEQFF | TGTGCCAGCAGGGGGACAGGGGAAGGTGAGCAGTTCTTC
many | TRBJ2-5 | TRBV7-2 | TRBD2 | CASSPGGSGGARETQYF | TGTGCCAGCAGCCCTGGAGGTAGCGGGGGGGCCAGAGAGACCCAGTACTTC
- | TRBJ1-1 | TRBV27 | - | CASSFGSSTEAFF | TGTGCCAGCAGTTTTGGTTCTTCGACTGAAGCTTTCTTT
few | TRBJ2-5 | TRBV20-1 | - | CSARRGGVTGTQYF | TGCAGTGCTAGACGGGGCGGGGTAACGGGGACCCAGTACTTC
many | TRBJ2-3 | TRBV6-5 | TRBD1 | CASSRDRGHTDTQYF | TGTGCCAGCAGCAGGGACAGGGGGCATACAGATACGCAGTATTTT
many | TRBJ2-2 | TRBV29-1 | - | CSVQRGKNTGELFF | TGCAGCGTTCAGAGGGGAAAAAACACCGGGGAGCTGTTTTTT
many | TRBJ1-2 | TRBV6-5 | - | CASKSRTPYGYTF | TGTGCCAGCAAGAGCAGGACACCCTATGGCTACACCTTC
many | TRBJ2-1 | TRBV6-2/TRBV6-3 | - | CASSSLFVRNEQFF | TGTGCCAGCAGCTCCCTTTTTGTCCGGAATGAGCAGTTCTTC
many | TRBJ1-5 | TRBV20-1 | - | CSARAGGFSNQPQHF | TGCAGTGCTAGAGCAGGCGGTTTTAGCAATCAGCCCCAGCATTTT
many | TRBJ2-7 | TRBV7-8 | - | CASSLDPGAEQYF | TGTGCCAGCAGCTTAGACCCAGGGGCCGAGCAGTACTTC
many | TRBJ1-4 | TRBV7-8 | - | CASSLKQNSHEKLFF | TGTGCCAGCAGCTTAAAACAGAACAGTCATGAAAAACTGTTTTTT
- | TRBJ2-6 | TRBV27 | TRBD1 | CASSRDRGRSGANVLTF | TGTGCCAGCAGTCGGGACAGGGGTAGGTCTGGGGCCAACGTCCTGACTTTC
- | TRBJ1-1 | TRBV5-6 | - | CASSLIGRELTEAFF | TGTGCCAGCAGCTTGATTGGCAGGGAATTAACTGAAGCTTTCTTT
many | TRBJ2-2 | TRBV7-2 | - | CASSFTANTGELFF | TGTGCCAGCAGCTTTACGGCGAACACCGGGGAGCTGTTTTTT
few | TRBJ2-5 | TRBV28 | - | CASTRVAEETQYF | TGTGCCAGCACCCGGGTGGCTGAAGAGACCCAGTACTTC
- | TRBJ2-5 | TRBV27 | - | CASRSWAGVLEETQYF | TGTGCCAGCAGAAGTTGGGCCGGGGTGTTGGAAGAGACCCAGTACTTC
few | TRBJ1-2 | TRBV28 | TRBD1 | CASSLALHQGGGYTF | TGTGCCAGCAGTTTAGCTCTGCACCAGGGGGGCGGCTACACCTTC
many | TRBJ1-2 | TRBV10-3 | TRBD1 | CAVKQGQGDYGYTF | TGTGCCGTAAAACAGGGGCAAGGGGACTATGGCTACACCTTC
many | TRBJ1-6 | TRBV7-9 | - | CASSLGGAGSPLHF | TGTGCCAGCAGCTTAGGGGGGGCAGGTTCACCCCTCCACTTT
many | TRBJ1-2 | TRBV29-1 | - | CSVAPGLDGGYTF | TGCAGCGTTGCCCCGGGACTAGATGGGGGCTACACCTTC
many | TRBJ2-1 | TRBV7-2 | - | CASSLAGLSSYNEQFF | TGTGCCAGCAGCTTAGCGGGGCTTAGCTCCTACAATGAGCAGTTCTTC
many | TRBJ1-2 | TRBV5-4 | - | CASSSGLDGYTF | TGTGCCAGCAGCTCCGGGCTCGATGGCTACACCTTC
- | TRBJ2-5 | TRBV6-4 | TRBD2 | CASSDPRTSYQETQYF | TGTGCCAGCAGTGACCCCCGGACTAGCTACCAAGAGACCCAGTACTTC
few | TRBJ2-3 | TRBV20-1 | TRBD2 | CSALTSGAIDTQYF | TGCAGTGCACTGACTAGCGGGGCGATAGATACGCAGTATTTT
many | TRBJ1-2 | TRBV20-1 | TRBD1 | CSARDQGTGGGLRYGYTF | TGCAGTGCTAGAGATCAAGGAACAGGGGGCGGCCTGCGGTATGGCTACACCTTC
- | TRBJ2-1 | TRBV10-3 | TRBD2 | CAISESRGNSGGFYNEQFF | TGTGCCATCAGTGAGTCGAGGGGGAACAGCGGGGGTTTTTACAATGAGCAGTTCTTC
many | TRBJ1-1 | TRBV14 | - | CASSQELGRDAFF | TGTGCCAGCAGCCAAGAATTGGGCAGGGACGCTTTCTTT
- | TRBJ1-3 | TRBV29-1 | - | CSVVEGGNTIYF | TGCAGCGTTGTCGAGGGAGGAAACACCATATATTTT
- | TRBJ1-1 | TRBV29-1 | - | CSVEGEAFF | TGCAGCGTTGAAGGGGAAGCTTTCTTT
many | TRBJ2-2 | TRBV7-6 | - | CASSLAPQGNTGELFF | TGTGCCAGCAGCTTAGCGCCACAGGGGAACACCGGGGAGCTGTTTTTT
many | TRBJ2-1 | TRBV6-6 | TRBD1 | CASSDRATYNEQFF | TGTGCCAGCAGCGACAGGGCAACCTACAATGAGCAGTTCTTC
- | TRBJ1-4 | TRBV28 | - | CASGGDGQSNEKLFF | TGTGCCAGCGGAGGTGACGGACAGTCCAATGAAAAACTGTTTTTT
- | TRBJ2-6 | TRBV3-1 | - | CASSRPRMAENSGANVLTF | TGTGCCAGCAGCCGCCCCAGGATGGCGGAGAACTCTGGGGCCAACGTCCTGACTTTC
many | TRBJ1-1 | TRBV2 | - | CASSVVKNTEAFF | TGTGCCAGCAGTGTCGTCAAGAACACTGAAGCTTTCTTT
many | TRBJ2-1 | TRBV28 | TRBD1 | CASRGTGLGNNEQFF | TGTGCCAGCAGGGGGACAGGGTTGGGTAACAATGAGCAGTTCTTC
few | TRBJ1-2 | TRBV6-6 | - | CASSYLDIPLYGYTF | TGTGCCAGCAGTTACTTAGACATCCCGCTCTATGGCTACACCTTC
many | TRBJ2-3 | TRBV3-1 | - | CASSQAPQTDTQYF | TGTGCCAGCAGCCAAGCCCCCCAAACAGATACGCAGTATTTT
many | TRBJ2-2 | TRBV7-6 | - | CASSYTTPSAGELFF | TGTGCCAGCAGCTATACAACGCCGAGCGCCGGGGAGCTGTTTTTT
many | TRBJ2-5 | TRBV7-2 | - | CASSKRGSAFGETQYF | TGTGCCAGCAGCAAAAGGGGTAGCGCGTTCGGGGAGACCCAGTACTTC
- | TRBJ1-6 | TRBV20-1 | - | CSAREGFNSPLHF | TGCAGTGCTAGAGAGGGCTTTAATTCACCCCTCCACTTT
many | TRBJ2-1 | TRBV7-2 | TRBD1 | CASSPQGTGQGRFF | TGTGCCAGCAGCCCCCAGGGGACCGGACAGGGGAGGTTCTTC
many | TRBJ1-6 | TRBV7-2 | TRBD1 | CASSPRVGTGANSPLHF | TGTGCCAGCAGCCCGCGGGTGGGGACAGGGGCGAATTCACCCCTCCACTTT
- | TRBJ1-1 | TRBV5-8 | - | CASSPRTGRNTEAFF | TGTGCCAGCAGCCCTCGAACTGGGAGGAACACTGAAGCTTTCTTT
many | TRBJ2-5 | TRBV7-2 | - | CASSVTQGLQQTQYF | TGTGCCAGCAGCGTTACACAGGGCTTACAACAGACCCAGTACTTC
few | TRBJ2-1 | TRBV20-1 | TRBD2 | CSAVFSGGYNEQFF | TGCAGTGCCGTATTTAGCGGGGGGTACAATGAGCAGTTCTTC
few | TRBJ2-3 | TRBV4-3 | - | CASSQEWMTPSNTDTQYF | TGCGCCAGCAGCCAAGAATGGATGACCCCCTCCAACACAGATACGCAGTATTTT
- | TRBJ2-1 | TRBV14 | - | CASSQDLWGEQFF | TGTGCCAGCAGCCAAGATCTATGGGGCGAGCAGTTCTTC
many | TRBJ1-1 | TRBV5-1 | - | CASSLQSAKNTEAFF | TGCGCCAGCAGCTTGCAATCAGCGAAGAACACTGAAGCTTTCTTT
few | TRBJ2-2 | TRBV29-1 | - | CSVAGQEGGELFF | TGCAGCGTTGCCGGACAGGAGGGCGGGGAGCTGTTTTTT
many | TRBJ2-5 | TRBV28 | TRBD2 | CASSPQSGVMETQYF | TGTGCCAGCAGTCCCCAAAGCGGGGTGATGGAGACCCAGTACTTC
- | TRBJ2-5 | TRBV29-1 | TRBD1 | CSVRRDRGWETQYF | TGCAGCGTCCGCCGGGACAGAGGTTGGGAGACCCAGTACTTC
many | TRBJ1-5 | TRBV28 | TRBD1 | CASGQGAVTGNQPQHF | TGTGCCAGCGGACAGGGGGCTGTGACGGGCAATCAGCCCCAGCATTTT
many | TRBJ2-1 | TRBV7-9 | TRBD2 | CASSYPTSGESYNEQFF | TGTGCCAGCAGCTACCCGACTAGCGGGGAATCCTACAATGAGCAGTTCTTC